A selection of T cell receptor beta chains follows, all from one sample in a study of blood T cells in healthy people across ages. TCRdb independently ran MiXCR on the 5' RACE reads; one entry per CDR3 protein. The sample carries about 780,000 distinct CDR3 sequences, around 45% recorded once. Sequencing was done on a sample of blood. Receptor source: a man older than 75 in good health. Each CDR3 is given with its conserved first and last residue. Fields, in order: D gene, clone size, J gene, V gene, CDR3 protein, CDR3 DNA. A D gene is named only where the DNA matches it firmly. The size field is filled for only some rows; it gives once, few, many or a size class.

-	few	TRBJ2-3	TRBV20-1	CSAGEREPFSTDTQYF	TGCAGTGCTGGCGAGAGGGAACCGTTCTCCACAGATACGCAGTATTTT
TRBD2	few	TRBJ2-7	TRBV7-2	CASSPPTSELWYEQYF	TGTGCCAGCAGCCCACCCACTAGCGAACTGTGGTACGAGCAGTACTTC
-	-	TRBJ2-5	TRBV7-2	CASSLDPGIETQYF	TGTGCCAGCAGCTTAGATCCGGGAATAGAGACCCAGTACTTC
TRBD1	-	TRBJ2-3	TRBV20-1	CSARADRGATDTQYF	TGCAGTGCTAGAGCGGACAGGGGTGCGACAGATACGCAGTATTTT
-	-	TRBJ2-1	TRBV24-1	CATSVPKGEQFF	TGTGCCACCAGTGTCCCAAAGGGGGAGCAGTTCTTC
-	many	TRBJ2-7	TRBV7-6	CASSFRDNSHEQYF	TGTGCCAGCAGCTTCCGGGACAACAGTCACGAGCAGTACTTC
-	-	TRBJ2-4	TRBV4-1	CASSLEPGGSMGEQYF	TGCGCCAGCAGCCTAGAACCTGGGGGATCCATGGGGGAGCAGTACTTC
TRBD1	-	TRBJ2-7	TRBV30	CAWKRRDRPYEQYF	TGTGCCTGGAAGAGAAGGGACAGACCCTACGAGCAGTACTTC
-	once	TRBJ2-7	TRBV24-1	CATGDLKAEDYNEQYF	TGTGCCACCGGTGATTTGAAAGCGGAGGACTACAATGAGCAGTACTTC
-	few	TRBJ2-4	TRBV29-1	CSVAQIGGRNIQYF	TGCAGCGTTGCCCAGATCGGAGGGCGGAACATTCAGTACTTC
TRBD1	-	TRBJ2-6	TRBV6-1	CASTRTGGNSGANVLTF	TGTGCCAGCACCCGGACAGGGGGCAACTCTGGGGCCAACGTCCTGACTTTC
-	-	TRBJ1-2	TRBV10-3	CAISVDKSNYGYTF	TGTGCCATCAGTGTGGACAAGTCAAACTATGGCTACACCTTC
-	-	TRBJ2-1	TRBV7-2	CASSLVSGIDNEQFF	TGTGCCAGCAGCTTAGTTTCAGGAATTGACAATGAGCAGTTCTTC
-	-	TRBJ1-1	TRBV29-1	CSVEAGSAEAFF	TGCAGCGTTGAAGCAGGAAGCGCTGAAGCTTTCTTT
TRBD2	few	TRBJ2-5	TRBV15	CATSRVGGLAGETQYF	TGTGCCACCAGCAGAGTAGGAGGACTAGCGGGAGAGACCCAGTACTTC
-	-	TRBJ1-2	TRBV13	CASSLGRLYTF	TGTGCCAGCAGCTTGGGACGACTTTACACCTTC
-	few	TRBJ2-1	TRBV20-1	CSAKGRYEQFF	TGCAGTGCTAAGGGCCGGTATGAGCAGTTCTTC
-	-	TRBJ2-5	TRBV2	CASGGPAATTYQETQYF	TGTGCCAGCGGTGGCCCAGCGGCTACTACGTACCAAGAGACCCAGTACTTC
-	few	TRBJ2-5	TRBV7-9	CASSSNGGRWETQYF	TGTGCCAGCAGCTCGAATGGGGGGCGATGGGAGACCCAGTACTTC
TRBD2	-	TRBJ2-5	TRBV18	CASSPQWGGGQETQYF	TGTGCCAGCTCACCCCAGTGGGGGGGAGGACAAGAGACCCAGTACTTC
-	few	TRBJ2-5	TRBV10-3	CAISDKRWETQYF	TGTGCCATCAGTGACAAGCGTTGGGAGACCCAGTACTTC
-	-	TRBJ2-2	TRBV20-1	CRRPSDTGELFF	TGCAGACGTCCTAGCGACACCGGGGAGCTGTTTTTT
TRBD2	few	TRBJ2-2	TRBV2	CASSPLTAGLRNTGELFF	TGTGCCAGCAGCCCCCTGACAGCGGGACTAAGGAACACCGGGGAGCTGTTTTTT
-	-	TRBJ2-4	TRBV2	CASSELGAGRGKNIQYF	TGTGCCAGCAGTGAATTAGGGGCCGGGAGAGGCAAAAACATTCAGTACTTC
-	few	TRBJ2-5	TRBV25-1	CASSDRGEGETQYF	TGTGCCAGCAGTGACAGGGGAGAAGGGGAGACCCAGTACTTC
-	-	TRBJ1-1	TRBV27	CASSPAGGRGTEAFF	TGTGCCAGCAGTCCCGCCGGAGGGCGAGGGACTGAAGCTTTCTTT
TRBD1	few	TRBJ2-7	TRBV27	CASSFSGQGQQYF	TGTGCCAGCAGTTTCTCGGGACAGGGTCAGCAGTACTTC
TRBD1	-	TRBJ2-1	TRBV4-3	CASSQTGTANNEQFF	TGCGCCAGCAGCCAAACCGGGACAGCGAACAATGAGCAGTTCTTC
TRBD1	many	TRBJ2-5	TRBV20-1	CSARDGTGGIETQYF	TGCAGTGCTAGAGATGGGACAGGGGGTATAGAGACCCAGTACTTC
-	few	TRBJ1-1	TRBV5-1	CASSLDLGNTEAFF	TGCGCCAGCAGCTTGGACCTCGGAAACACTGAAGCTTTCTTT
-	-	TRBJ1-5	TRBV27	CASSLSHRTGNQPQHF	TGTGCCAGCAGTTTATCTCACAGGACGGGCAATCAGCCCCAGCATTTT
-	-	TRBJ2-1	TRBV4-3	CASSQDGSYNEQFF	TGCGCCAGCAGCCAAGACGGATCCTACAATGAGCAGTTCTTC
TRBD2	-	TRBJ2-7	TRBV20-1	CSARDRVAGDAEQYF	TGCAGTGCTAGAGATCGAGTAGCGGGAGATGCTGAGCAGTACTTC
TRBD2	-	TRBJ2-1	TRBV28	CASSPTQGLAGDRNEQFF	TGTGCCAGCAGCCCTACGCAGGGACTAGCGGGAGATAGGAATGAGCAGTTCTTC
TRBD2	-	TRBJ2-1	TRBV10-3	CAIINLTSGRGNGQFF	TGTGCCATCATTAACCTTACTAGCGGGAGAGGCAATGGGCAGTTCTTC
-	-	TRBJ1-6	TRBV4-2	CASSQDPLRGKSPLHF	TGTGCCAGCAGCCAAGACCCCCTAAGGGGGAAATCACCCCTCCACTTT
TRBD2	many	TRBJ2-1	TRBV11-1	CASSFPGTSGNSNEQFF	TGTGCCAGCAGCTTTCCCGGGACTAGCGGGAATTCCAATGAGCAGTTCTTC
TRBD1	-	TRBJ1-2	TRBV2	CASSEGTGVGGYTF	TGTGCCAGCAGTGAAGGGACAGGGGTTGGTGGCTACACCTTC
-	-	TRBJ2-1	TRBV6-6	CAINRTPNNNEQFF	TGTGCCATTAACAGGACACCCAATAACAATGAGCAGTTCTTC
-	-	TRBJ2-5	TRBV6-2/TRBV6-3	CASRGDWETQYF	TGTGCCAGCAGGGGGGATTGGGAGACCCAGTACTTC
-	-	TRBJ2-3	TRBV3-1	CASQPTFGDTQYF	TGTGCCAGCCAGCCAACATTCGGAGATACGCAGTATTTT
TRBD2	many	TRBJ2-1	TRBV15	CATSREPAGGDNEQFF	TGTGCCACCAGCAGAGAGCCAGCGGGAGGGGACAATGAGCAGTTCTTC
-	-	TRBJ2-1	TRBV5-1	CASSLARSNLYEQFF	TGCGCCAGCAGCTTGGCTAGATCGAATCTTTATGAGCAGTTCTTC
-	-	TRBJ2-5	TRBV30	CAWSVLEQGRTETQYF	TGTGCCTGGAGTGTACTCGAGCAGGGTAGGACGGAGACCCAGTACTTT
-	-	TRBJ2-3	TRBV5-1	CASGDWPTTDTQYF	TGCGCCAGTGGGGACTGGCCTACGACAGATACGCAGTATTTT